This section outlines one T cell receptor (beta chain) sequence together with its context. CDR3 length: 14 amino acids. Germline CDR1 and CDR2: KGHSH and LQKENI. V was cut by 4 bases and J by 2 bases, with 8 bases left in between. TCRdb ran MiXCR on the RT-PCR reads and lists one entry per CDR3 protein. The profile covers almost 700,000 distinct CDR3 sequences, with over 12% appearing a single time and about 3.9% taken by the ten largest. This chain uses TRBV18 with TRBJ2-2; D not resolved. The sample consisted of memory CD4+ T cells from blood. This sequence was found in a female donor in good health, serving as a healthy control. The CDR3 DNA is TGTGCCAGCTCACAGAATACCAACACCGGGGAGCTGTTTTTT. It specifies CASSQNTNTGELFF.